This passage covers 12 T cell receptor beta chains from one sample sequenced in a study of CD8+ T cells in alopecia areata. TCR sequencing used cDNA made by reverse transcription of extracted RNA. Profiling relied on immunoSEQ multiplex PCR, and the TCRdb table lists in-frame clones only, not all of them. The sample lists 55,000 to 75,000 clones, roughly half seen once, with approximately 17% in the top ten. The source was CD8+ T cells sorted from blood, collected at week 0. Receptors originate from a human donor with alopecia areata.

In its sample, this clone is medium-sized. V is TRBV4-1 and J is TRBJ2-2; 13 bases are shared with TRBD2. Germline CDR1 MGHRA, CDR2 YSYEKL. V was clipped by 4 bases and J by 3 bases; unmatched bases: 17. This CDR3 is 21 amino acids long. CDR3 amino acids: CASSRRQGPGLAGEYTGELFF. The CDR3 nucleotides read TGCGCCAGCAGCCGCCGACAGGGGCCCGGACTAGCGGGAGAGTACACCGGGGAGCTGTTTTTT.

This chain links TRBV7-8 with TRBJ2-5; D may be TRBD1 (5 bases). The CDR3 has 16 residues. Trimming stripped 1 base from V and 0 bases from J, with 12 bases between. Germline-derived CDR1 and CDR2 are SGHVS and FQNEAQ. The CDR3 loop is CASSLESGHYQETQYF. Written as DNA, the CDR3 is TGTGCCAGCAGCTTAGAGTCAGGGCATTACCAAGAGACCCAGTACTTC.

This clone was counted at least ten times. The V call is TRBV7-9, the J call TRBJ1-1; D uncertain. Germline V lookup: CDR1 SEHNR, CDR2 FQNEAQ (reference sequence). V was cut by 0 bases and J by 4 bases, with 12 bases left in between. There are 15 residues in the CDR3. CDR3 nucleotides: TGTGCCAGCAGCTTAGCGCCCGAGGACGGCACTGAAGCTTTCTTT. Amino acids: CASSLAPEDGTEAFF.

The genes are TRBV5-4 and TRBJ2-7; 9 nucleotides match TRBD2. Looked up from germline, CDR1 is SGHNT and CDR2 is YYREEE (reference sequence). The V segment lost 2 bases and the J segment 5 bases; nucleotides outside the gene matches: 8. The CDR3 has 15 residues. The CDR3 DNA reads as TGTGCCAGCAGCTTCTCGGGACTAGCAACCAACGAGCAGTACTTC. Amino acids: CASSFSGLATNEQYF.

The sample holds a few counts of this clone. The chain uses TRBV29-1 and TRBJ2-3; D is unresolved. V was cut by 5 bases and J by 6 bases, with 6 bases left in between. Looked up from germline, CDR1 is SQVTM and CDR2 is ANQGSEA. The CDR3 is made up of 10 amino acids. Here the CDR3 DNA reads TGCAGCGTTCTGGCGGATACGCAGTATTTT. Protein: CSVLADTQYF.

This clone turned up a few times. This chain links TRBV27 with TRBJ2-7; possibly TRBD1 for D (6 bases). V was cut by 4 bases and J by 7 bases, with 20 bases left in between. Per germline, CDR1 MNHEY and CDR2 SMNVEV (reference sequence). The CDR3 loop spans 15 amino acids. CDR3 in amino acids: CASSWGPGNYVEQYF. Here the CDR3 DNA reads TGTGCCAGCAGTTGGGGGCCAGGTAATTACGTGGAGCAGTACTTC.

This clone was observed a single time. This CDR3 reads CASSRIDLSYEQYF. In DNA form, the CDR3 reads TGTGCCAGCAGCCGCATTGACCTTTCCTACGAGCAGTACTTC. The rearrangement uses TRBV5-4 and TRBJ2-7; no clear D. Trimming left V 4 bases short and J 1 base short, with 12 bases between. The germline V gene has CDR1 SGHNT and CDR2 YYREEE (reference sequence). The CDR3 contains 14 residues.

The genes are TRBV9 and TRBJ2-5, with TRBD2 matching over 14 bases. CDR3 length: 16 residues. With V trimmed by 3 bases and J by 6 bases, 7 bases remained unmatched. Germline CDR1 reads SGDLS; CDR2 reads YYNGEE. CDR3 DNA: TGTGCCAGCAGCGGGGGGACTAGCGGGAGAGGAAAGACCCAGTACTTC. This gives the protein CASSGGTSGRGKTQYF. The whole variable domain, remainder taken from reference TRBV9 and TRBJ2-5, is DSGVTQTPKHLITATGQRVTLRCSPRSGDLSVYWYQQSLDQGLQFLIQYYNGEERAKGNILERFSAQQFPDLHSELNLSSLELGDSALYFCASSGGTSGRGKTQYFGPGTRLLVL.

The chain recombines TRBV28 with TRBJ2-1, with TRBD1 as a possible D gene (5 bases). Per the germline V gene, CDR1 is MDHEN and CDR2 is SYDVKM. Trimming removed 10 bases at V and 15 bases at J, with 19 bases between. The CDR3 runs 11 residues. The CDR3 reads CATAVAGILFF. The CDR3 nucleotides read TGTGCCACAGCTGTGGCAGGGATTCTGTTCTTC.

The rearrangement uses TRBV5-1 and TRBJ2-7, with unresolved D. This CDR3 is built from 15 residues. Germline V gene data show CDR1 as SGHRS and CDR2 as YFSETQ. Trimming removed 0 bases from V and 5 bases from J, with 15 bases in between. The CDR3, as DNA: TGCGCCAGCAGCTTGGGAGGTGACCCCTTCAACGAGCAGTACTTC. The encoded protein is CASSLGGDPFNEQYF.

The V gene is TRBV6-4, the J gene TRBJ2-6; 7 nucleotides line up with TRBD1. The junction had 7 bases not matched to a gene; V was cut back by 5 bases and J by 3 bases. Germline-derived CDR1 and CDR2 are MRHNA and SNTAGT. The CDR3 length is 16 residues. CDR3 residues: CASSPNDRDGANVLTF. The CDR3 coding sequence is TGTGCCAGCAGTCCCAACGACAGGGATGGGGCCAACGTCCTGACTTTC.

This clone was counted a few times. This sequence joins TRBV29-1 and TRBJ2-1; 12 bases are a match to TRBD2. CDR1 SQVTM and CDR2 ANQGSEA come from the germline V gene. Losses at the gene ends were 5 bases for V and 2 bases for J; bases not matched to a gene: 4. CDR3 length: 15 amino acids. DNA of the CDR3: TGCAGCGTTCCTCTAGCGGGAGGGCCCTACAATGAGCAGTTCTTC. This encodes CSVPLAGGPYNEQFF.